This TCR beta chain is from a study of Tregs in tolerant kidney transplant recipients. The protocol was immunoSEQ multiplex PCR, while the TCRdb copy is restricted to in-frame clones and leaves out a portion. The sample carries under 100,000 clones, just over 90% recorded once. Unstimulated regulatory T cells (CD4+CD25+CD127-), CD4+CD25- non-regulatory cells, CD4 and CD8 cells were FACS-sorted from thawed PBMCs. Overall study results and limits: No direct test of biological reproducibility was done here.

A word on this clone: What it recognizes is unknown.

The V gene lost 4 bases and the J gene lost 2 bases, with 12 bases spanning the gap. CDR1 is SEHNR and CDR2 is FQNEAQ in the germline V gene (reference sequence). The CDR3 length is 14 residues. The V gene is TRBV7-9, the J gene TRBJ2-7; D uncertain. The receptor comes from a human donor in good health. Input material: CD8+ T cells from blood. The CDR3 is CASSSTEITYEQYF. The CDR3 DNA reads as TGTGCCAGCAGCTCCACCGAAATAACCTACGAGCAGTACTTC.